Listed below are T cell receptor beta chains from one sample, sequenced in a study of cytomegalovirus exposure and HLA in healthy donors. Profiled with immunoSEQ multiplex PCR; TCRdb holds only in-frame clones, not every one. The repertoire holds about 98,000 clones, 70% to 90% seen once, with approximately 2.4% in the top ten. Sequencing was carried out using PBMCs. These receptor sequences come from a man in his forties or fifties in good health and CMV-seronegative. Each CDR3 is given with its conserved first and last residue. The D gene is left open where the match is weak. Not all rows give a size; the values are once, few, many and, for expanded clones, a class.

abundance	v_gene	d_gene	j_gene	CDR3aa	CDR3nt
-	TRBV6-1	-	TRBJ1-1	CASRAGPAPAFF	TGTGCCAGCAGGGCTGGTCCCGCCCCAGCTTTCTTT
few	TRBV27	-	TRBJ2-7	CASSPTGLTATPYEQYF	TGTGCCAGCAGTCCGACGGGACTTACGGCGACTCCCTACGAGCAGTACTTC
-	TRBV2	TRBD1	TRBJ2-3	CASELGTAGSDTQYF	TGTGCCAGCGAGCTCGGGACAGCCGGTTCAGATACGCAGTATTTT
-	TRBV11-2	-	TRBJ1-1	CASSLGAGRMNTEAFF	TGTGCCAGCAGCTTAGGGGCGGGGCGGATGAACACTGAAGCTTTCTTT
-	TRBV6-1	-	TRBJ2-5	CASSEGPRGTQYF	TGTGCCAGCAGTGAGGGGCCCCGCGGGACCCAGTACTTC
-	TRBV29-1	-	TRBJ2-3	CSAPIVGGPDTQYF	TGCAGCGCACCCATCGTGGGGGGACCAGATACGCAGTATTTT
-	TRBV7-8	TRBD1	TRBJ1-5	CASSDRASGNQPQHF	TGTGCCAGCAGCGACAGGGCGAGTGGCAATCAGCCCCAGCATTTT
-	TRBV6-6	TRBD1	TRBJ2-3	CASSPRDSSTDTQYF	TGTGCCAGCAGTCCCCGGGACAGCTCAACAGATACGCAGTATTTT
-	TRBV7-9	-	TRBJ2-2	CASSLKGEELFF	TGTGCCAGCAGCTTAAAGGGGGAGGAGCTGTTTTTT
-	TRBV2	TRBD1	TRBJ2-1	CATRIDRGAMNEQFF	TGTGCCACCAGGATTGACAGGGGTGCGATGAATGAGCAGTTCTTC
once	TRBV15	TRBD1	TRBJ1-1	CATGTGMNTEAFF	TGTGCCACCGGGACAGGGATGAACACTGAAGCTTTCTTT
-	TRBV27	-	TRBJ1-5	CASSLLVHQPQHF	TGTGCCAGCAGTTTATTAGTCCATCAGCCCCAGCATTTT
once	TRBV7-8	-	TRBJ2-1	CASSSGRGALYNEQFF	TGTGCCAGCAGCTCCGGGCGTGGGGCTCTCTACAATGAGCAGTTCTTC
-	TRBV7-9	-	TRBJ2-7	CASSLIPAYEQYF	TGTGCCAGCAGCTTGATTCCGGCCTACGAGCAGTACTTC
-	TRBV9	TRBD2	TRBJ2-5	CASSRARQAGGIKETQYF	TGTGCCAGCAGCCGCGCTCGACAAGCGGGGGGAATAAAAGAGACCCAGTACTTC
-	TRBV7-9	TRBD1	TRBJ2-3	CASSLGDRYTDTQYF	TGTGCCAGCAGCTTAGGGGACAGATACACAGATACGCAGTATTTT
-	TRBV19	-	TRBJ1-6	CASSIGTGDNSPLHF	TGTGCCAGTAGTATCGGAACAGGCGATAATTCACCCCTCCACTTT
-	TRBV6-1	TRBD1	TRBJ2-5	CASSDNQGVRETQYF	TGTGCCAGCAGTGACAACCAGGGGGTCCGGGAGACCCAGTACTTC
-	TRBV7-9	TRBD2	TRBJ2-3	CASSLQGLGAPDTQYF	TGTGCCAGCAGCTTACAGGGACTAGGCGCCCCAGATACGCAGTATTTT
-	TRBV14	-	TRBJ1-1	CASSQIRGPLNTEAFF	TGTGCCAGCAGCCAAATCAGGGGCCCTTTGAACACTGAAGCTTTCTTT
once	TRBV30	-	TRBJ2-5	CAWSIDIAASGQYF	TGTGCCTGGAGTATAGACATCGCCGCATCTGGCCAGTACTTC
-	TRBV30	-	TRBJ1-5	CAWSVVGVGNQPQHF	TGTGCCTGGAGTGTTGTCGGGGTGGGGAATCAGCCCCAGCATTTT
-	TRBV27	-	TRBJ2-7	CASSLGSGGRYEQYF	TGTGCCAGCAGTTTAGGCTCTGGGGGCCGGTACGAGCAGTACTTC
-	TRBV4-1	TRBD1	TRBJ1-5	CASSAILDRGSNQPQHF	TGCGCCAGCAGCGCCATATTGGACAGGGGGAGCAATCAGCCCCAGCATTTT
-	TRBV10-3	-	TRBJ2-3	CAISETFPGTDTQYF	TGTGCCATCAGTGAAACGTTTCCGGGGACAGATACGCAGTATTTT
once	TRBV5-1	-	TRBJ1-1	CASSLGGQQEAFF	TGCGCCAGCAGCTTGGGCGGACAGCAAGAAGCTTTCTTT
-	TRBV29-1	-	TRBJ1-1	CTEKPPGRSEAFF	TGCACAGAAAAACCGCCGGGGAGATCTGAAGCTTTCTTT
-	TRBV27	-	TRBJ2-5	CASSYQGKGTQYF	TGTGCCAGCAGTTATCAGGGGAAGGGGACCCAGTACTTC
-	TRBV12-5	TRBD2	TRBJ2-1	CASGLRTSGFNEQFF	TGTGCTAGTGGTCTAAGGACTAGCGGGTTCAATGAGCAGTTCTTC
-	TRBV14	-	TRBJ2-6	CASSPWNQGTNVLTF	TGTGCCAGCAGCCCATGGAATCAGGGAACCAACGTCCTGACTTTC
-	TRBV29-1	TRBD1	TRBJ1-1	CSVRQGAQRTEAFF	TGCAGCGTAAGACAGGGGGCGCAACGGACTGAAGCTTTCTTT
-	TRBV7-9	-	TRBJ1-1	CASSLAHNLNTEAFF	TGTGCCAGCAGCTTAGCGCACAACCTGAACACTGAAGCTTTCTTT
-	TRBV7-3	TRBD1	TRBJ2-1	CASSPTGTAFYNEQFF	TGTGCCAGCAGCCCCACCGGGACAGCCTTTTACAATGAGCAGTTCTTC
-	TRBV11-2	-	TRBJ1-1	CASSLRGDRRNTEAFF	TGTGCCAGCAGTCTCCGGGGGGACCGGAGGAACACTGAAGCTTTCTTT
-	TRBV7-2	TRBD1	TRBJ2-7	CASSQTRDRGIEQYF	TGTGCCAGCAGCCAAACCCGGGACAGGGGAATCGAGCAGTACTTC
-	TRBV9	-	TRBJ2-1	CASTPGSWRPRDEQFF	TGTGCCAGCACCCCCGGGAGTTGGCGCCCCCGCGATGAGCAGTTCTTC
-	TRBV5-1	-	TRBJ2-7	CASSPGGKQYF	TGCGCCAGCAGCCCAGGCGGGAAGCAGTACTTC
-	TRBV6-5	-	TRBJ1-2	CASSLSGNLPSYGYTF	TGTGCCAGCAGTTTATCCGGGAACCTTCCTTCCTATGGCTACACCTTC
-	TRBV18	TRBD1	TRBJ1-2	CASSPPGTGGAYGYTF	TGTGCCAGCTCACCGCCTGGGACAGGGGGGGCCTATGGCTACACCTTC
-	TRBV11-3	-	TRBJ2-2	CASSHDSKLELFF	TGTGCCAGCAGCCACGACAGCAAACTAGAGCTGTTTTTT
once	TRBV6-1	TRBD1	TRBJ2-2	CASSEALRDRGLSTGELFF	TGTGCCAGCAGTGAAGCGCTTAGGGACAGGGGTTTGAGCACCGGGGAGCTGTTTTTT
few	TRBV11-2	TRBD2	TRBJ2-3	CASSLERGGGTDTQYF	TGTGCCAGCAGCTTAGAACGGGGGGGAGGGACAGATACGCAGTATTTT
-	TRBV7-2	-	TRBJ2-3	CASSPSLVTDTQYF	TGTGCCAGCAGCCCGAGTCTAGTTACAGATACGCAGTATTTT
once	TRBV2	-	TRBJ2-2	CASTRVPTGELFF	TGTGCCAGCACCCGGGTCCCCACCGGGGAGCTGTTTTTT
-	TRBV7-9	-	TRBJ2-5	CASSLAEAQETQYF	TGTGCCAGCAGCTTAGCTGAAGCCCAAGAGACCCAGTACTTC
-	TRBV9	TRBD1	TRBJ1-2	CASSAGTGYGYGYTF	TGTGCCAGCAGCGCCGGGACAGGGTACGGGTATGGCTACACCTTC
-	TRBV19	TRBD1	TRBJ2-5	CASSRTGRMETQYF	TGTGCCAGTAGTAGGACAGGACGGATGGAGACCCAGTACTTC
few	TRBV6-1	-	TRBJ2-6	CASSGLYGSSGANVLTF	TGTGCCAGCAGTGGCCTATACGGTTCCTCTGGGGCCAACGTCCTGACTTTC
-	TRBV5-5	-	TRBJ1-1	CASSFDTDTEAFF	TGTGCCAGCAGCTTCGACACTGACACTGAAGCTTTCTTT
-	TRBV11-3	-	TRBJ2-5	CASSLSGNQETQYF	TGTGCCAGCAGCTTGTCGGGAAACCAAGAGACCCAGTACTTC
-	TRBV9	TRBD2	TRBJ2-5	CASSASGTSGGGETQYF	TGTGCCAGCAGCGCGTCCGGGACTAGCGGGGGTGGGGAGACCCAGTACTTC
-	TRBV5-6	TRBD2	TRBJ2-1	CASTLSGGIYNEQFF	TGTGCCAGCACCCTTAGCGGGGGGATCTACAATGAGCAGTTCTTC